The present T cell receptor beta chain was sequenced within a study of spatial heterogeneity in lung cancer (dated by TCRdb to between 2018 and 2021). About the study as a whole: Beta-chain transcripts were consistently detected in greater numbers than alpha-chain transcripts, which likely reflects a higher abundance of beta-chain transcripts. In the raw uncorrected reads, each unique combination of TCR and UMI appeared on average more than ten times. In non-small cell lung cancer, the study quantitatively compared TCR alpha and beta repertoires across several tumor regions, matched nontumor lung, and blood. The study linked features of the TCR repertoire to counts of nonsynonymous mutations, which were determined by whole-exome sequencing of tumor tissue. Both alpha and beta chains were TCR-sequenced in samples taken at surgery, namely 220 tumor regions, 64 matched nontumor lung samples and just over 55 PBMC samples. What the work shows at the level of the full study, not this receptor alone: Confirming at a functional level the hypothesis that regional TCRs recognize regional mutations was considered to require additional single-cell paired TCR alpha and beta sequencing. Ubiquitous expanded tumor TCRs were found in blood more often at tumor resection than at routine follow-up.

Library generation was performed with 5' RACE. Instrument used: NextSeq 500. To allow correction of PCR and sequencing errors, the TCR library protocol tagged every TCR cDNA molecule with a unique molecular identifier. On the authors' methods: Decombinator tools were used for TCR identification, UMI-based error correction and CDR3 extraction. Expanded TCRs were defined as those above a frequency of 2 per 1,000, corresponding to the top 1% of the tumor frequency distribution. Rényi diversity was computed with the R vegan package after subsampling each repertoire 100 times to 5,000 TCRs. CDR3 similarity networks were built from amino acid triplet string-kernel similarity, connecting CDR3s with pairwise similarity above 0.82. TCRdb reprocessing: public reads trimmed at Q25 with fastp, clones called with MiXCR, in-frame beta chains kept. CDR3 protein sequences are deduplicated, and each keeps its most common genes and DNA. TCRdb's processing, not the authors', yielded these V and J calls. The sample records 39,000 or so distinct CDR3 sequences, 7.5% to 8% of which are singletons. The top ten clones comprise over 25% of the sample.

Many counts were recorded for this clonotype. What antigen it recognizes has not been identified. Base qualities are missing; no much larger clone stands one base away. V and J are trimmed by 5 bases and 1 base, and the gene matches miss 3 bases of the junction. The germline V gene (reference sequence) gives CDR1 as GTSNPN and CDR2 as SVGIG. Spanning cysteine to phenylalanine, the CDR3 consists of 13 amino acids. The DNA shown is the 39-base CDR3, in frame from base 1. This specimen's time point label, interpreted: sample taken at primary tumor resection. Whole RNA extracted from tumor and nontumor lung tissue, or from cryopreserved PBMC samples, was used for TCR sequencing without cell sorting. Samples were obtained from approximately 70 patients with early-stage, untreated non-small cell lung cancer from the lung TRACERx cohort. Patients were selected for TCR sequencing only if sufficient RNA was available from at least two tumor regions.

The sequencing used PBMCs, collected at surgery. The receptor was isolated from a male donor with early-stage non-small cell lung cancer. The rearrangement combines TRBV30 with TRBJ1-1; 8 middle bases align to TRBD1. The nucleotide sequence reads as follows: TGTGCCTGGGACCAGGGGGCGAACACTGAAGCTTTCTTT. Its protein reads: CAWDQGANTEAFF. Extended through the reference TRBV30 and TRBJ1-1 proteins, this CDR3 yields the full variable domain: SQTIHQWPATLVQPVGSPLSLECTVEGTSNPNLYWYRQAAGRGLQLLFYSVGIGQISSEVPQNLSASRPQDRQFILSSKKLLLSDSGFYLCAWDQGANTEAFFGQGTRLTVV.